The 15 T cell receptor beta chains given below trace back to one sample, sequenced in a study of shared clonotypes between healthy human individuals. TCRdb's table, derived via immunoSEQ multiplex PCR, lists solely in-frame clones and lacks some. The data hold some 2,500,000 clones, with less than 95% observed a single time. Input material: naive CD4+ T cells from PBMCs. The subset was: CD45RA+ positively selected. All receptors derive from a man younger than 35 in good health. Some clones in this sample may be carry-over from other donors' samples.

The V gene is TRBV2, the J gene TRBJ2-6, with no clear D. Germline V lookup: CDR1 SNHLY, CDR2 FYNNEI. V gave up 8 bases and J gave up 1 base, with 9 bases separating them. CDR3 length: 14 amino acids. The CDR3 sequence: CASSGFSGANVLTF. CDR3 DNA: TGTGCCAGCTCCGGGTTTTCTGGGGCCAACGTCCTGACTTTC.

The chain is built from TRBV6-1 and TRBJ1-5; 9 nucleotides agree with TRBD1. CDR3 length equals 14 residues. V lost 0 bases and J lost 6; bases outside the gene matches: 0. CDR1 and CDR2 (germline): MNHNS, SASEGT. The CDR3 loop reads CASSEATGGQPQHF. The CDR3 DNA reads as TGTGCCAGCAGTGAAGCGACAGGGGGTCAGCCCCAGCATTTT.

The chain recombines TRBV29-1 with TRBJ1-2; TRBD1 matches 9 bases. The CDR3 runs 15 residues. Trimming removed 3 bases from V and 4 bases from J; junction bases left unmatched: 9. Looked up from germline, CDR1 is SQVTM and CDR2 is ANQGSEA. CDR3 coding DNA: TGCAGCGTTGACCGACAGGGGGGTATAAGCTATGGCTACACCTTC. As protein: CSVDRQGGISYGYTF.

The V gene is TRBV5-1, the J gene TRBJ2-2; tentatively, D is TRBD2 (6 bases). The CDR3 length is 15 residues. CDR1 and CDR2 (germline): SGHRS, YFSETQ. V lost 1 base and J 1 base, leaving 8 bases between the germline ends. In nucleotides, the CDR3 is TGCGCCAGCAGCTTGTTAGCGGTGAACACCGGGGAGCTGTTTTTT. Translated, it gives CASSLLAVNTGELFF.

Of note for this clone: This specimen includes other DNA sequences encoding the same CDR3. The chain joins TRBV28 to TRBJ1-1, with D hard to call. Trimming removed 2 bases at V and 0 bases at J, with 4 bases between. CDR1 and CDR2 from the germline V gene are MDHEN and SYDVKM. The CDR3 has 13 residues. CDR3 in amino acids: CASSLPMNTEAFF. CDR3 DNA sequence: TGTGCCAGCAGTTTACCGATGAACACTGAAGCTTTCTTT.

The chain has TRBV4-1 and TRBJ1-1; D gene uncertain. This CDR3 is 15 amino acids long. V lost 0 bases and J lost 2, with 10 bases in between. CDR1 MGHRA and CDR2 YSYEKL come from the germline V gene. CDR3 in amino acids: CASSQDVLVNTEAFF. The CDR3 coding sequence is TGCGCCAGCAGCCAAGATGTTTTGGTTAACACTGAAGCTTTCTTT.

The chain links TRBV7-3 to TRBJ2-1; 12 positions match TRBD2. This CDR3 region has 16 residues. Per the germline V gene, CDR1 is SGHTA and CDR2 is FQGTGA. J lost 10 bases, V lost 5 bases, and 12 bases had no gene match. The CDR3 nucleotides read TGTGCCAGCAGCCCCCCAGGACTAGCGGGATCCAACGAGCAGTTCTTC. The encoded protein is CASSPPGLAGSNEQFF.

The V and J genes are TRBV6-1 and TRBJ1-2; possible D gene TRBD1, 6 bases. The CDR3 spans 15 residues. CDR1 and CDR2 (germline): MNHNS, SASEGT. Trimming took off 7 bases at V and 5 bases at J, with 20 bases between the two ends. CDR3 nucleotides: TGTGCCAGCAAAGACATCTACAGGGTCGAGTATGGCTACACCTTC. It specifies CASKDIYRVEYGYTF.

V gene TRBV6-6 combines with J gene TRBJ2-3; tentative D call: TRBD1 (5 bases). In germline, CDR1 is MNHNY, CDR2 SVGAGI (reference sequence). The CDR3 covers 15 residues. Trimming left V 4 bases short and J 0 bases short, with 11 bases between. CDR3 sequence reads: CASSSTDASTDTQYF. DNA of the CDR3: TGTGCCAGCAGTTCGACAGACGCTAGCACAGATACGCAGTATTTT.

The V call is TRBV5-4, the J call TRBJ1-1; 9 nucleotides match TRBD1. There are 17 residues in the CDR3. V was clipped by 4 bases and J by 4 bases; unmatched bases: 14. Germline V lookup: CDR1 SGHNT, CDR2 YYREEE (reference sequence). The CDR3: CASSGTGTGSLGTEAFF. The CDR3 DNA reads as TGTGCCAGCAGCGGAACCGGGACAGGGAGTTTGGGCACTGAAGCTTTCTTT.

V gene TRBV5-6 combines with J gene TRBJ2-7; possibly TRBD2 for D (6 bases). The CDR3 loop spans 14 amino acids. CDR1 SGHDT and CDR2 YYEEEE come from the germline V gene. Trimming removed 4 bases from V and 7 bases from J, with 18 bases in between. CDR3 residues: CASSPRGGRMEQYF. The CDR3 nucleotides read TGTGCCAGCAGCCCCCGCGGAGGGAGGATGGAGCAGTACTTC.

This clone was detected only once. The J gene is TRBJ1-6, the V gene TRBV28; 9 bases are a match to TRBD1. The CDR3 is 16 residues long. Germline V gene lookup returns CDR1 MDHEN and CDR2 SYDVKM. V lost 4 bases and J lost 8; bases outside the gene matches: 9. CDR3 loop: CASSSGGTGLDSPLHF. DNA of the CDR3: TGTGCCAGCAGTTCCGGGGGGACAGGGCTTGATTCACCCCTCCACTTT.

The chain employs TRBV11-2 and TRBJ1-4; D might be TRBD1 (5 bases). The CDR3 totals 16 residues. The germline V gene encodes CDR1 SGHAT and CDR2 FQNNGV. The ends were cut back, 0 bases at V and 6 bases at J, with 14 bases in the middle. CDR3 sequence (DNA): TGTGCCAGCAGCTTAGAGGGCCTGGGGGTGGATGAAAAACTGTTTTTT. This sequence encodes CASSLEGLGVDEKLFF.

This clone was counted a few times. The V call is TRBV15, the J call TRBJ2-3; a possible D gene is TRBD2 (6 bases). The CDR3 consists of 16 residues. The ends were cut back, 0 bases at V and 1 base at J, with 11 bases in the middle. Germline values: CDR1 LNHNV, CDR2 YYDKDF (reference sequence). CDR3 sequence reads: CATSRDLGGGTDTQYF. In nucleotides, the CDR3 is TGTGCCACCAGCAGAGATCTCGGCGGGGGCACAGATACGCAGTATTTT. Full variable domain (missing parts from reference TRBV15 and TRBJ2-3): DAMVIQNPRYQVTQFGKPVTLSCSQTLNHNVMYWYQQKSSQAPKLLFHYYDKDFNNEADTPDNFQSRRPNTSFCFLDIRSPGLGDTAMYLCATSRDLGGGTDTQYFGPGTRLTVL.

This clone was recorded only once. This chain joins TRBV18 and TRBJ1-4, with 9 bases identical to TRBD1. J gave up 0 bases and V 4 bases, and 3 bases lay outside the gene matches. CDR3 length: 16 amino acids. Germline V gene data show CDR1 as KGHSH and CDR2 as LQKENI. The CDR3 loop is CASSRDREATNEKLFF. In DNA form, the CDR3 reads TGTGCCAGCTCACGGGACAGGGAAGCAACTAATGAAAAACTGTTTTTT.